This T cell receptor beta chain was identified in a study of T-cell reconstitution after alpha-beta-depleted transplantation in children. Study-level points and caveats: It was surviving recipient T cells and thymic progenitors that gave some patients high TCRbeta diversity at day 60. Several hundred expanded graft clones reportedly gave rise to the alpha-beta T cells present about two months after transplant.

A library of TCRbeta sequences, prepared with unique molecular identifiers, was generated. TCRdb reprocessed the PCR reads with MiXCR, giving one entry per CDR3 protein. The sample lists about 980,000 distinct CDR3 sequences, less than 30% occurring once. Notes on this clonotype: Its antigen is unidentified.

V shed 9 bases and J shed 8 bases, with 22 bases lying between them. The CDR3 extends over 15 amino acids. Germline V gene data show CDR1 as KGHDR and CDR2 as SFDVKD. The rearrangement joins TRBV24-1 to TRBJ2-1; D perhaps matches TRBD2 (6 bases). The sample was PBMCs, mostly from graft donor cells, taken 360 days after TCRalphabeta/CD19-depleted stem cell transplant. The sequence was obtained from a boy under three years old who had a stem cell transplant for SCID, so the T cells may come from the graft donor. The CDR3 is CATARCRAGGDEQFF. The CDR3 DNA is TGTGCCACCGCTCGGTGCCGGGCCGGAGGGGATGAGCAGTTCTTC.